Sequencing of this TCR beta chain was carried out in a study of vaccination effects on CD4 cells after COVID-19. Regarding the study as a whole: The study found that only 1 of 255 vaccine-induced clones from healthy vaccinees cross-reacted with common cold coronaviruses.

As regards this clone: As yet, its antigen is unknown.

Trimming removed 6 bases from V and 4 bases from J; junction bases left unmatched: 9. Germline V gene lookup returns CDR1 KGHSH and CDR2 LQKENI. The CDR3 contains 15 residues. Clones were read by immunoSEQ multiplex PCR, and TCRdb kept only the in-frame ones, dropping some. Found here are around 24,000 clones, about 80% of them singletons; the top ten hold around 6%. Before any sequencing was done, the ViraFEST assay used viral peptide pools to expand antigen-specific CD4+ T cells. It was after approximately 11 days of culture that CD4+ T cells were isolated. Every participant took two doses of the BNT162b2 or mRNA-1273 vaccine. Vaccine recipients lacked prior SARS-CoV-2 infection and had negative nucleocapsid antibodies. Both day 3 and day 7 saw half the medium replaced with IL-2 medium.

The sample here was CD4+ T cells from PBMCs cultured with SARS-CoV-2 spike peptides, taken after COVID-19 vaccination. This chain connects TRBV18 to TRBJ2-1; TRBD2 agrees at 7 bases. The TCR was taken from a human donor who received a COVID-19 vaccine. Some clones in this sample may be carry-over from other donors' samples. The CDR3 is CASSSNLAEYNEQFF. The DNA for the CDR3 is TGTGCCAGCTCTTCTAATCTAGCGGAGTACAATGAGCAGTTCTTC.